This T cell receptor beta chain was sequenced for a study of shared clonotypes between healthy human individuals. To note about this clone: Its antigen is not known.

Replicate PCRs for sorted subsets used approximately 190 ng DNA; this equaled 25,000 to 35,000 T cell genomes. The assay was immunoSEQ multiplex PCR, and TCRdb's table has in-frame clones only and misses some. This sample has 2 million to 2.5 million clones; 92% occur once, and the top ten carry about 0.36%. Findings and caveats of the study: The sharing of 4.5% to 5% of naive CD4 clonotypes was seen across a handful of donors.

Caucasian adults living in Nashville, Tennessee, provided all samples. Germline V gene lookup returns CDR1 LNHNV and CDR2 YYDKDF (reference sequence). V was cut by 0 bases and J by 2 bases, with 8 bases left in between. The CDR3 spans 16 residues. This sequence was found in a man younger than 35 in good health. Some clones in this sample may be carry-over from other donors' samples. V gene TRBV15 combines with J gene TRBJ2-6; D not certain. Input material: naive CD4+ T cells from PBMCs. Subset in this sample: CD45RA+ positively selected. The CDR3 bases are TGTGCCACCAGCAGAGATACGAGTGCTGGGGCCAACGTCCTGACTTTC. Translated: CATSRDTSAGANVLTF.